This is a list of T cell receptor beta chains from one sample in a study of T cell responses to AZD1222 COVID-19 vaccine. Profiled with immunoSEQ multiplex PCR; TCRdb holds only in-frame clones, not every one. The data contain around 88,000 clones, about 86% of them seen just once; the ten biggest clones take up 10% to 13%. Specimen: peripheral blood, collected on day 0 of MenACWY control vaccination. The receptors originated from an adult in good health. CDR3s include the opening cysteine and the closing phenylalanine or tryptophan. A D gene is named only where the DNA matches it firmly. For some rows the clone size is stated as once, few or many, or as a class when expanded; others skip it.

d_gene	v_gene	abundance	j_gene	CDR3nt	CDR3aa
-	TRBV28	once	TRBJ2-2	TGTGCCAGTACAAGTTTCACCGGGGAGCTGTTTTTT	CASTSFTGELFF
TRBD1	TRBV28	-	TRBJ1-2	TGTGCCAGCAGTTTGACAGGGACCCGTGGCTACACCTTC	CASSLTGTRGYTF
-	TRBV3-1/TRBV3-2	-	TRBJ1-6	TGTGCCAGCAGCCAAGATTGGGGACCTTCACCCCTCCACTTT	CASSQDWGPSPLHF
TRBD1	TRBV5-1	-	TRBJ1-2	TGCGCCAGCAGGTCGGAGGGGGCTCATCACTATGGCTACACCTTC	CASRSEGAHHYGYTF
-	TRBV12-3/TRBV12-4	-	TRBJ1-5	TGTGCCAGCAGTAACAGGGCAAATCAGCCCCAGCATTTT	CASSNRANQPQHF
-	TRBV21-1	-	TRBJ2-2	TGTGCCAGCAGCAAAGGGGTGAACACCGGGGAGCTGTTTTTT	CASSKGVNTGELFF
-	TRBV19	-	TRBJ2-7	TGTGCCAGTAGTATAGTTCCCGGACAGACCTACGAGCAGTACTTC	CASSIVPGQTYEQYF
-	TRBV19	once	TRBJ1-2	TGTGCCAGTAGTATCCTGGCCGGCTATGGCTACACCTTC	CASSILAGYGYTF
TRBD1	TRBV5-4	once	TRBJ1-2	TGTGCCAGCAGGGAACGGACAGGGCTTTATGGCTACACCTTC	CASRERTGLYGYTF
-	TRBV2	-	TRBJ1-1	TGTGCCAGCAGTGAAAGGGGCGTGAACACTGAAGCTTTCTTT	CASSERGVNTEAFF
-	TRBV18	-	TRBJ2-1	TGTGCCAGCTCACCCCAGAATTGGGAAGCTATAGAGCAGTTCTTC	CASSPQNWEAIEQFF
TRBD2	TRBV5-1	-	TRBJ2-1	TGCGCCAGCAGCTTTTCGGGACTAGGCATTAACAATGAGCAGTTCTTC	CASSFSGLGINNEQFF
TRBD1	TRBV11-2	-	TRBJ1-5	TGTGCCAGCAGCTTAGAGAGGGGGGACAGGGGCAGAAATCAGCCCCAGCATTTT	CASSLERGDRGRNQPQHF
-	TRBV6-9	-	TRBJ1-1	TGTGCCAGCAGTTATTCTAAAACCGAAACTAGCACTGAAGCTTTCTTT	CASSYSKTETSTEAFF
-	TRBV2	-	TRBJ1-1	TGTGCCAGCAGTGAGGGGGGGAGAGGCACTGAAGCTTTCTTT	CASSEGGRGTEAFF
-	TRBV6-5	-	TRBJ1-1	TGTGCCAGCAGACTAAACACTGAAGCTTTCTTT	CASRLNTEAFF
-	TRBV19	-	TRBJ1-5	TGTGCCAGTAGTATTAAGAGGGGCGATAGCAATCAGCCCCAGCATTTT	CASSIKRGDSNQPQHF
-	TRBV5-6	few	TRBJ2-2	TGTGCCAGCAGCTTGCAGGAGGTATCGAACACCGGGGAGCTGTTTTTT	CASSLQEVSNTGELFF
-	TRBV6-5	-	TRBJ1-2	TGTGCCAGCAGTTACTCGGCCCCAACCTATGGCTACACCTTC	CASSYSAPTYGYTF
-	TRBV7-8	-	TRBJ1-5	TGTGCCAGCAGCGACACCAGGGTTCAGCCCCAGCATTTT	CASSDTRVQPQHF
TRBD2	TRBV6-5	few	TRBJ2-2	TGTGCCAGCAGGACTAGCGGTTACACCGGGGAGCTGTTTTTT	CASRTSGYTGELFF
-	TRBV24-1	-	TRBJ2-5	TGTGCCACCAGTGATCAGTACCAAGAGACCCAGTACTTC	CATSDQYQETQYF
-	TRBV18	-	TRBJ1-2	TGTGCCAGCTCTCCGGACACGTATGGCTACACCTTC	CASSPDTYGYTF
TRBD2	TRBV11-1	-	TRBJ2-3	TGTGCCAGCAGCCCGACTAGCGGAACAGATACGCAGTATTTT	CASSPTSGTDTQYF
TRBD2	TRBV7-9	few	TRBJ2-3	TGTGCCAGCAGCTTAAGTGCCGGGGGGAGCACAGATACGCAGTATTTT	CASSLSAGGSTDTQYF
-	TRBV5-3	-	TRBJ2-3	TGTGCCAGAAGCCGCGCCCGGGACTCCCCCACAGATACGCAGTATTTT	CARSRARDSPTDTQYF
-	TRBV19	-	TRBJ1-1	TGTGCCAGTAGTATCTCGAGCTCCGGGGGCACTGAAGCTTTCTTT	CASSISSSGGTEAFF
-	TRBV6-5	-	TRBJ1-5	TGTGCCAGCAGGCTAAATAGCAATCAGCCCCAGCATTTT	CASRLNSNQPQHF
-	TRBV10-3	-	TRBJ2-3	TGTGCCATCAGGGACAGCCCGGCGGGAGATACGCAGTATTTT	CAIRDSPAGDTQYF
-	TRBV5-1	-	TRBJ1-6	TGCGCCAGCAGCATACAAGGGGACACCCTCCACTTT	CASSIQGDTLHF
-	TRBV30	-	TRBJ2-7	TGTGCCTGCCGGACGGACTCCTACGAGCAGTACTTC	CACRTDSYEQYF
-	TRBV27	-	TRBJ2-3	TGTGCCAGCAGTTCCAGGGAGCCGACGAGGGGAGATACGCAGTATTTT	CASSSREPTRGDTQYF
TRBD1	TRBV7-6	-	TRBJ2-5	TGTGCCACTAAGACAGGGACAGAAGAGACCCAGTACTTC	CATKTGTEETQYF
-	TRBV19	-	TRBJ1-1	TGTGCCAGTAGCCTGAGGCGCGGTCAGACGAACACTGAAGCTTTCTTT	CASSLRRGQTNTEAFF
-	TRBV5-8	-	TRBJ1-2	TGTGCCAGCACAGATATAGACAGCTACAACTATGGCTACACCTTC	CASTDIDSYNYGYTF
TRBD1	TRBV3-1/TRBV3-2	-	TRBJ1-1	TGTGCCAGCAGCCAAACAGGGGCTCCGAACACTGAAGCTTTCTTT	CASSQTGAPNTEAFF
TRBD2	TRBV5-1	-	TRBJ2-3	TGCGCCAGCAGTCGCGCTAGCGGGGGGAGCACAGATACGCAGTATTTT	CASSRASGGSTDTQYF
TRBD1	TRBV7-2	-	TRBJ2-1	TGTGCCAGCAGCCCACGGACAGGGAGCTCCTACAATGAGCAGTTCTTC	CASSPRTGSSYNEQFF
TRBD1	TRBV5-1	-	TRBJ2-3	TGCGCCAGCAGCGCCTTTCCGAAGGGGGCCCGCACAGATACGCAGTATTTT	CASSAFPKGARTDTQYF
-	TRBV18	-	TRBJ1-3	TGTGCCAGCTCACTTCAGGGGCGCGACGGCCTTGGAAACACCATATATTTT	CASSLQGRDGLGNTIYF
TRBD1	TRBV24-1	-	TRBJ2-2	TGTGCCACCAGTGATTTGGGCAACTGGGACAGGGGGAGCACCGGGGAGCTGTTTTTT	CATSDLGNWDRGSTGELFF
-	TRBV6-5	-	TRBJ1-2	TGTGCCAGCAGTCCCCGGGGGGGGTTGGGTGGCTACACCTTC	CASSPRGGLGGYTF
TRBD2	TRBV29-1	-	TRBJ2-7	TGCAGCGTTGAAGATCAAGGGAGGGATTACGAGCAGTACTTC	CSVEDQGRDYEQYF
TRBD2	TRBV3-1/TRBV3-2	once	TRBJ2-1	TGTGCCAGCAGACCCCCTACTAGCGGTGGTGAGCAGTTCTTC	CASRPPTSGGEQFF
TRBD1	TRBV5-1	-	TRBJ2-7	TGCGCCAGCAGCCCTGGACAGGGTACCTCCTACGAGCAGTACTTC	CASSPGQGTSYEQYF
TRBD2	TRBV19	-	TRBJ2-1	TGTGCCAGTAGTACAACTAGCGGGGGAGACTCCTACAATGAGCAGTTCTTC	CASSTTSGGDSYNEQFF
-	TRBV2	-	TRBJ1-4	TGTGCCAGCAGTGAGGACAGACTAAATGAAAAACTGTTTTTT	CASSEDRLNEKLFF
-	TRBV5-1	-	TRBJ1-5	TGCGCCAGCAGCGGGGGGATCAATCAGCCCCAGCATTTT	CASSGGINQPQHF
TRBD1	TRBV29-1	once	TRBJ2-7	TGCAGCGCCGGACAGGGCTACGAGCAGTACTTC	CSAGQGYEQYF
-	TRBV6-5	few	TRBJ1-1	TGTGCCAGCAGGTCCCGGCAGGGCAACACTGAAGCTTTCTTT	CASRSRQGNTEAFF
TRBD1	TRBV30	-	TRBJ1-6	TGTGCCTGGAGACAGGGGAGCTCCTATAATTCACCCCTCCACTTT	CAWRQGSSYNSPLHF